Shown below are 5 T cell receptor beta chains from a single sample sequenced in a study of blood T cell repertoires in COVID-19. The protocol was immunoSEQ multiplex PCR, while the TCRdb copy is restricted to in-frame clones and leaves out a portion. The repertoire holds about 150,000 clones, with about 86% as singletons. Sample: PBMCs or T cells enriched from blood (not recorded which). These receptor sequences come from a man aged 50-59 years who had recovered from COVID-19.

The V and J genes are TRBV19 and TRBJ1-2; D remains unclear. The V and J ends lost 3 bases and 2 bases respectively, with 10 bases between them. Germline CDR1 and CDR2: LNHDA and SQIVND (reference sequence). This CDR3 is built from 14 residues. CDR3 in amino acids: CASSMPARNYGYTF. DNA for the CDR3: TGTGCCAGTAGTATGCCAGCGAGAAACTATGGCTACACCTTC.

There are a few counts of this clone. CDR3: CASSVEAGFENSPLHF. The CDR3 DNA is TGTGCCAGCAGCGTAGAGGCAGGGTTTGAGAATTCACCCCTCCACTTT. This chain connects TRBV9 to TRBJ1-6; D is perhaps TRBD1 (5 bases). The CDR3 loop spans 16 amino acids. V lost 0 bases and J lost 7, with 14 bases in between. Germline assignment: CDR1 SGDLS and CDR2 YYNGEE.

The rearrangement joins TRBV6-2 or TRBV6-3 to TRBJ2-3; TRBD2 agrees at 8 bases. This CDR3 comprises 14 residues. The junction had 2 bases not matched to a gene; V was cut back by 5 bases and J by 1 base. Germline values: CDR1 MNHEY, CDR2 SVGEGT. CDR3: CASSTTSGTDTQYF. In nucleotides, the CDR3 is TGTGCCAGCAGTACGACTAGCGGCACAGATACGCAGTATTTT.

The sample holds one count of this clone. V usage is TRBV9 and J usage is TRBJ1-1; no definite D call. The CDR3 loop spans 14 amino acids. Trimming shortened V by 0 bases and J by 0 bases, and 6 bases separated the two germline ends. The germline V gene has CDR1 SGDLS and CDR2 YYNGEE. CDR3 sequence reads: CASSVGAMNTEAFF. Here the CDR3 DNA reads TGTGCCAGCAGCGTAGGGGCCATGAACACTGAAGCTTTCTTT.

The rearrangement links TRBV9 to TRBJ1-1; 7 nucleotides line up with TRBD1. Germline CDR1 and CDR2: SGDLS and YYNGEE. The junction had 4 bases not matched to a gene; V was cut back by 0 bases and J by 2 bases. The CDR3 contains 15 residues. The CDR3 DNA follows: TGTGCCAGCAGCGTAGCTGGGACAGACAACACTGAAGCTTTCTTT. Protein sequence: CASSVAGTDNTEAFF.